This paragraph reports one T cell receptor beta chain. Its antigen remains undetermined. The input lacks base qualities; no much larger clone sits a single base away. At the junction V is shortened by 0 bases and J by 0 bases, with 10 bases in between. Taken from the germline V gene, the CDR1 and CDR2 loops are SNHLY and FYNNEI. The CDR3 runs 16 amino acids, cysteine and phenylalanine included. Kept here is only the CDR3 DNA, which spans 48 bases and is read in frame from base 1. This entry comes from a study of shared clonotypes between healthy human individuals (TCRdb year 2020). A note on the overall study: Three men and a couple of women, aged 18 to 49 years, made up the cohort. For each donor, three plates each were used for CD4 naive and CD4 memory, two plates were used for CD8 naive, and one plate was used for CD8 memory. To estimate repertoire size and how much clonotype sharing occurs between individuals, the study deeply sequenced the blood TCR repertoires of several healthy adults. Different laboratories and diverse techniques were used to prepare libraries and sequence TCR repertoires, to increase sequencing depth and limit assay-specific biases. Per donor, leukapheresis produced somewhere between about 0.94 and 9.5 billion PBMCs.

Healthy HIV-negative adults with no recently reported acute infections or vaccinations were included as donors. All donors were Caucasian adults living in Nashville, Tennessee, USA. Magnetic negative selection was used to enrich CD4+ T cells, after which naive cells were positively selected on CD45RA and the negative fraction became the memory subset. Blood was obtained by leukapheresis, after which PBMCs were separated by Ficoll-Histopaque density gradient centrifugation and cryopreserved in liquid nitrogen vapor phase. Analytical flow cytometry was used to check the purity and quantity of each magnetically sorted T cell population. Genomic DNA was isolated from each sorted fraction and quantified by UV absorbance on a Nanodrop 2000c. Using the deep immunoSEQ assay, TCR CDR3 regions were amplified from genomic DNA by multiplex PCR. Extracted genomic DNA from each cell subset was distributed evenly across all wells of several immunoSEQ 96-well plates, and each plate was treated as a replicate. For sorted subsets, about 220 ng of genomic DNA, equivalent to 30,000 or so T cell genomes, went into each replicate PCR. The purified libraries were quantified using a Qubit 3.0 fluorometer, sized with a Bioanalyzer 2100, and then quantified again using the KAPA Library Quantification kit. Each immunoSEQ 96-well plate was sequenced on its own single-read 150-cycle Illumina NextSeq 550 flow cell. As for how the authors treated the data: The immunoSEQ output contained only junctional sequences without quality scores, so filtering could not match that applied to full-length reads. To assign V/J genes and CDR3, sequences were annotated using PyIR, a Python wrapper for IgBLAST v1.9, with IMGT germline references. Reads were filtered out if the reads had weak V/J assignments (E-value above 1e-6), no CDR3, stop codons, out-of-frame junctions, or ambiguous translated residues. V3J clonotypes were defined by identical inferred V gene, J gene, and CDR3 amino acid sequence. The percentage overlap between two repertoires was calculated by dividing the number of shared unique clonotypes by the size of the smaller repertoire. RTK rarefaction, the Chao1 estimator, and Recon v2.1 estimates of unobserved clonotypes were used to assess repertoire richness. OLGA was used to compute generation probabilities for all TCRbeta clonotypes that the gDNA method yielded from a handful of donors. TCRdb provides this immuneACCESS table in a form limited to in-frame rearrangements. Some clones are lacking; in checked studies, under half of them reflect an unresolved V gene, and why the rest are absent is not known. V and J calls and clone size come straight from that table; D and trimming were deduced from the DNA. For this sample the table gives around 700,000 clones, of which around 78% were detected only once. The top ten constitute more than 1.5% of the sample.

Beyond this particular receptor, the publication reports: Sampling was restricted to blood, and TCR repertoires in tissues likely differ from the TCR repertoires found in blood. Larger estimated clonotype richness was generally found for naive subsets than for memory subsets. Even with the large sequencing depth, rarefaction of the sorted-subset datasets indicated that sequencing was incomplete. Compared with non-shared clonotypes, the clonotypes found in all four sorted-subset donors had higher generation probabilities. Sharing across a few donors was observed for around 5% of naive CD4, over 3% of naive CD8, 2% to 2.5% of memory CD4, and over 0.3% of memory CD8 clonotypes. The genetic and exposure-history diversity represented was limited by the small number of donors. Pairwise subsampling indicated that sequencing depth was expected to affect the degree of clonotype sharing among donors.

The receptor comes from a young woman in good health. The rearranged chain carries TRBV2 and TRBJ2-3, with TRBD2 tentatively as D gene (5 bases match). The sequenced sample was memory CD4+ T cells sorted from blood. Read against the paper, the sample's cell subset or site label means: CD45RA-negative fraction. Here is the DNA: TGTGCCAGCAGTGAAGCATCTAGCCATAGCACAGATACGCAGTATTTT. Its amino acids are CASSEASSHSTDTQYF.